The clone carrying this T cell receptor (beta chain) was recorded many times. Its antigen is as yet unknown. A J-beta primer mix and a sample-barcoded 5' primer were used in a second PCR of about 7 to 11 cycles. TCRdb redid the calling of the 5' RACE reads with MiXCR, one entry per CDR3 protein. The top ten hold approximately 15% of the sample, which has approximately 810,000 distinct CDR3 sequences, 29% seen once. Each sample had at least 6 million PBMCs isolated. Trimming stripped 0 bases from V and 6 bases from J, with 13 bases between. This CDR3 is built from 14 residues. Looked up from germline, CDR1 is SGHRS and CDR2 is YFSETQ. The data were obtained in a study of blood T cells in healthy people across ages. Study results and caveats: A strong correlation between TCR beta diversity and naive T cell percentage was seen.

This clonotype was obtained from an elderly woman in good health. Sequencing was done on a sample of blood. V and J are TRBV5-1 and TRBJ2-7; D gene ambiguous. In DNA form, the CDR3 reads TGCGCCAGCAGCTTGGGGTCCCGTTTCTCCGAGCAGTACTTC. Amino acid sequence: CASSLGSRFSEQYF.